This T cell receptor (beta chain) was recovered during a study of STAT5B mutations in CD4+ large granular lymphocyte leukemia. Sequencing was performed with immunoSEQ multiplex PCR; in TCRdb, only in-frame clones are kept and a portion is missing. The sample contains 40,000 to 45,000 clones, about 81% of which appear only once. The ends were cut back, 5 bases at V and 4 bases at J, with 15 bases in the middle. Germline lookup yields CDR1 LNHDA and CDR2 SQIVND (reference sequence). This CDR3 region has 15 residues. Input material: CD4+ T cells from blood buffy coats. The sequence came from a human donor in good health. V usage is TRBV19 and J usage is TRBJ1-5, with D tentatively TRBD1 (6 bases). In nucleotides, the CDR3 is TGTGCCAGTAGTGGGGAGGGACATGCGAATCAGCCCCAGCATTTT. Translation gives CASSGEGHANQPQHF.